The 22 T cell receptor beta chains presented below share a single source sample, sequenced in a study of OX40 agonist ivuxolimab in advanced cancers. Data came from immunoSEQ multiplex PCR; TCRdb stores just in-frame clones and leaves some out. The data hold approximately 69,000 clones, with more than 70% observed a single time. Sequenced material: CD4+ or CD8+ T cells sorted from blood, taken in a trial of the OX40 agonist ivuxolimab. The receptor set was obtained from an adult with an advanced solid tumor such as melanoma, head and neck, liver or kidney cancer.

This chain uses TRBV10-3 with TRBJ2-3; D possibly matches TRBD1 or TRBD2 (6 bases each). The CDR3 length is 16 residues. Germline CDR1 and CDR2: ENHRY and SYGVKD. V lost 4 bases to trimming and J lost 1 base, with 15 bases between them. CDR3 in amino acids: CAISAVGGRGTDTQYF. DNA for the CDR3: TGTGCCATCAGTGCCGTTGGGGGGCGGGGCACAGATACGCAGTATTTT.

The CDR3 sequence is CASSCRQRRAKNIQYF. The CDR3 coding sequence is TGTGCCAGCAGCTGTCGACAGCGTCGAGCCAAAAACATTCAGTACTTC. The chain is built from TRBV7-3 and TRBJ2-4; maybe TRBD1 (5 bases). Germline CDR1 and CDR2: SGHTA and FQGTGA. The CDR3 contains 16 residues. Trimming removed 4 bases from V and 0 bases from J, with 13 bases in between.

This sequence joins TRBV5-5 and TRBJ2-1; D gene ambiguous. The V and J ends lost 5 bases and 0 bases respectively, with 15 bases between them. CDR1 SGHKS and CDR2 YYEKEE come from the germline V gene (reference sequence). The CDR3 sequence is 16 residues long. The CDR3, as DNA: TGTGCCAGCAGTCGTCTCGCGGTAAGCTCCTACAATGAGCAGTTCTTC. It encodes CASSRLAVSSYNEQFF.

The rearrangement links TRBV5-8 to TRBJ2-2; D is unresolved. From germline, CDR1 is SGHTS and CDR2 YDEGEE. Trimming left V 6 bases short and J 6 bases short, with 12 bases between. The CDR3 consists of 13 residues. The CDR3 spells CASTLVGSGELFF. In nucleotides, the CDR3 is TGTGCCAGCACGCTGGTAGGGTCCGGGGAGCTGTTTTTT.

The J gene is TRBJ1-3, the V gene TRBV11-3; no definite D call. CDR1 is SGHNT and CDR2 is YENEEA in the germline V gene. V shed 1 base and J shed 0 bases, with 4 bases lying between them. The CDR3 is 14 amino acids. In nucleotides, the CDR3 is TGTGCCAGCAGCTTAGCAGCCTCTGGAAACACCATATATTTT. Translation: CASSLAASGNTIYF.

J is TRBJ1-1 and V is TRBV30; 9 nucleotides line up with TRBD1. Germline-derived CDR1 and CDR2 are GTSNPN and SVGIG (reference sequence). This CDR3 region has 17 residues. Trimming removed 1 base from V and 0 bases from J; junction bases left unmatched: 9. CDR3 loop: CAWSEYPGQGMNTEAFF. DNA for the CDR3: TGTGCCTGGAGTGAGTACCCGGGACAGGGCATGAACACTGAAGCTTTCTTT.

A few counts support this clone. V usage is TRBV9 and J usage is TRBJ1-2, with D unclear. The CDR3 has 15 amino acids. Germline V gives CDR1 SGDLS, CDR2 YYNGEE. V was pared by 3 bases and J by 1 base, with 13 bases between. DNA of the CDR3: TGTGCCAGCAGCGGGTCGGGCAGACTTAACTATGGCTACACCTTC. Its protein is CASSGSGRLNYGYTF.

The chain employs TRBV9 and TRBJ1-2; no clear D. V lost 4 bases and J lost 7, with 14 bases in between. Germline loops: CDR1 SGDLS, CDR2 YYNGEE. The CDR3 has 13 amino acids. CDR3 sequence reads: CASSSGGFLGYTF. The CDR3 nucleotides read TGTGCCAGCAGCTCAGGAGGTTTCCTTGGCTACACCTTC.

DNA of the CDR3: TGTGCTAGTGGTTCCCGACAGGGAGATACGCAGTATTTT. Translation gives CASGSRQGDTQYF. J is TRBJ2-3 and V is TRBV12-5, with 7 nucleotides matching TRBD1. With 4 bases clipped from V and 5 bases from J, the junction kept 3 bases outside the gene matches. CDR1 and CDR2 (germline): LGHNT, FRNRAP. The CDR3 covers 13 residues. The full variable domain, its missing parts supplied by reference TRBV12-5 and TRBJ2-3, is DARVTQTPRHKVTEMGQEVTMRCQPILGHNTVFWYRQTMMQGLELLAYFRNRAPLDDSGMPKDRFSAEMPDATLATLKIQPSEPRDSAVYFCASGSRQGDTQYFGPGTRLTVL.

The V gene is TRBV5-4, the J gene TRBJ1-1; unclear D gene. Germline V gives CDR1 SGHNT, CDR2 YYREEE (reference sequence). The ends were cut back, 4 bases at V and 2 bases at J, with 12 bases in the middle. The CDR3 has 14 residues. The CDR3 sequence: CASSPSRGNTEAFF. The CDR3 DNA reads TGTGCCAGCAGCCCCTCCCGGGGAAACACTGAAGCTTTCTTT.

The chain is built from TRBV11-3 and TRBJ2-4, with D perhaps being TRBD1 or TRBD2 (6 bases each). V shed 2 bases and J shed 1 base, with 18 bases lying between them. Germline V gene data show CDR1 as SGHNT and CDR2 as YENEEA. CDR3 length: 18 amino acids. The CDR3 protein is CASSLRGSGAIAKNIQYF. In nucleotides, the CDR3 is TGTGCCAGCAGCTTACGGGGGTCAGGGGCAATTGCCAAAAACATTCAGTACTTC.

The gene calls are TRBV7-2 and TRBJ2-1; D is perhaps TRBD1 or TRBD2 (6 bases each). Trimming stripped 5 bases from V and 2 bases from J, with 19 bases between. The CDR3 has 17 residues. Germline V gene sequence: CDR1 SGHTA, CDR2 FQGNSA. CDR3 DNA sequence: TGTGCCAGCAGCCATACCAGGGAGGCAGGGGCCTACAATGAGCAGTTCTTC. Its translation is CASSHTREAGAYNEQFF.

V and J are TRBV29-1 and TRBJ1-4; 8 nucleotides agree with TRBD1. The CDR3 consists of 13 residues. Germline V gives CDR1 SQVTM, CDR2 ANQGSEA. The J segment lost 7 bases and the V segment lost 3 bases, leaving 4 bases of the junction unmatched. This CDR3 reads CSVDRGRGEKLFF. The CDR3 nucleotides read TGCAGCGTTGACAGGGGGCGAGGTGAAAAACTGTTTTTT.

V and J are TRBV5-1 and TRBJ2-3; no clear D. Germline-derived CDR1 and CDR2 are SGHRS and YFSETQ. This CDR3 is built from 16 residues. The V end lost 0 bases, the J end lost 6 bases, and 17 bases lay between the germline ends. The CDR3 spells CASSLAEAGLGDTQYF. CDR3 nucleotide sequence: TGCGCCAGCAGCTTGGCCGAGGCTGGGCTTGGGGATACGCAGTATTTT. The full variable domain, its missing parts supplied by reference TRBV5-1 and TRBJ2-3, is KAGVTQTPRYLIKTRGQQVTLSCSPISGHRSVSWYQQTPGQGLQFLFEYFSETQRNKGNFPGRFSGRQFSNSRSEMNVSTLELGDSALYLCASSLAEAGLGDTQYFGPGTRLTVL.

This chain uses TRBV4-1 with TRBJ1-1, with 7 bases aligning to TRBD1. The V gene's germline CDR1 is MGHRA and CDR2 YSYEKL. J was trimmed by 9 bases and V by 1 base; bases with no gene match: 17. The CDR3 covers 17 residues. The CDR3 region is CASSQGLATGLGRKAFF. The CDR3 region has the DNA TGCGCCAGCAGCCAAGGTCTCGCGACAGGGCTGGGGCGTAAAGCTTTCTTT.

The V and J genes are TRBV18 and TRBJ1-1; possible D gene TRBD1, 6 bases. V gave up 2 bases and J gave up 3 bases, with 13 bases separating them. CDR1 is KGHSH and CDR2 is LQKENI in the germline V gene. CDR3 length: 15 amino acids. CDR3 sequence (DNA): TGTGCCAGCTCACCATACCAGGGGCCGGACACTGAAGCTTTCTTT. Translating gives CASSPYQGPDTEAFF. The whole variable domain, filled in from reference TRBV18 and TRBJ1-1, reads NAGVMQNPRHLVRRRGQEARLRCSPMKGHSHVYWYRQLPEEGLKFMVYLQKENIIDESGMPKERFSAEFPKEGPSILRIQQVVRGDSAAYFCASSPYQGPDTEAFFGQGTRLTVV.

The CDR3: CASSVYGGSYNEQFF. The CDR3 bases are TGTGCCAGCAGCGTATACGGAGGATCCTACAATGAGCAGTTCTTC. The chain couples TRBV9 to TRBJ2-1, with D possibly TRBD2 on 5 matching bases. V lost 1 base, J lost 1 base, and 9 bases lay in between. CDR3 length: 15 residues. CDR1 and CDR2 (germline): SGDLS, YYNGEE.

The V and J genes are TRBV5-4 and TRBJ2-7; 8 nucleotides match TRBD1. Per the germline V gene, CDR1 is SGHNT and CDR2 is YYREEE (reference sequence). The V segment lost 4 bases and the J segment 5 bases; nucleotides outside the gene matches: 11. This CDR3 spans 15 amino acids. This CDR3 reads CASSRYSTGVDEQYF. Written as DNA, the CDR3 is TGTGCCAGCAGCCGATATTCGACAGGGGTCGACGAGCAGTACTTC.

CDR3 sequence reads: CASTPRDSNEQFF. The DNA for the CDR3 is TGTGCCAGCACCCCAAGAGACAGCAATGAGCAGTTCTTC. This chain links TRBV5-4 with TRBJ2-1; D perhaps matches TRBD1 (5 bases). The germline CDR1 and CDR2 sequences are SGHNT and YYREEE (reference sequence). Trimming took off 6 bases at V and 6 bases at J, with 13 bases between the two ends. This CDR3 is 13 amino acids long.

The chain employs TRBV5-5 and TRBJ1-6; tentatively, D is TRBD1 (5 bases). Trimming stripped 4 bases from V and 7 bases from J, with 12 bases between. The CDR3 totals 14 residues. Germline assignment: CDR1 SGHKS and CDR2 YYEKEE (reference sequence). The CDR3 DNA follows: TGTGCCAGCAGCCTGGGACCGACGAATTCACCCCTCCACTTT. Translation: CASSLGPTNSPLHF.

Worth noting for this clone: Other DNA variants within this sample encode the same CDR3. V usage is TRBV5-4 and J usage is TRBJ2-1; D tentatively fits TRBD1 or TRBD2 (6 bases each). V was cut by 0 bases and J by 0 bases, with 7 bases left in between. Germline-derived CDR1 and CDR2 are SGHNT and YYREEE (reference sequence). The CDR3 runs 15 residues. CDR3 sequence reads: CASSLEGGSYNEQFF. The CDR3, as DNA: TGTGCCAGCAGCTTGGAGGGGGGCTCCTACAATGAGCAGTTCTTC.

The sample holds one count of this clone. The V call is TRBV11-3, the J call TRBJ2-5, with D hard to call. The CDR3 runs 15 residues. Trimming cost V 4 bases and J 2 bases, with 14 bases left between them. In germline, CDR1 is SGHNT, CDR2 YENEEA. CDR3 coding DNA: TGTGCCAGCAGCTACAAGCTCCACTATCAAGAGACCCAGTACTTC. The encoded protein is CASSYKLHYQETQYF.